Listed below are T cell receptor beta chains from one sample, sequenced in a study of cytomegalovirus exposure and HLA in healthy donors. Using immunoSEQ multiplex PCR, the repertoire was profiled, and TCRdb retains in-frame clones only, with some absent. The data contain just over 150,000 clones, around 84% of them seen just once; the ten biggest clones take up roughly 6.7%. What was sequenced was PBMCs. The source is a middle-aged man in good health and CMV-seropositive. Each CDR3 is given with its conserved first and last residue. Fields, in order: J gene, V gene, CDR3 protein.

J gene: TRBJ2-2; V gene: TRBV15; CDR3 protein: CATSREGLGTGELFF
J gene: TRBJ2-7; V gene: TRBV6-5; CDR3 protein: CASSYAGLQPYEQYF
J gene: TRBJ2-1; V gene: TRBV6-1; CDR3 protein: CAGSREPLQGEQFF
J gene: TRBJ1-1; V gene: TRBV7-9; CDR3 protein: CASSPWGQLNTEAFF
J gene: TRBJ2-1; V gene: TRBV7-3; CDR3 protein: CASSPGTGEDNEQFF
J gene: TRBJ2-2; V gene: TRBV30; CDR3 protein: CARLGLAGATGELFF
J gene: TRBJ2-2; V gene: TRBV30; CDR3 protein: CAWLYGPGELFF
J gene: TRBJ2-3; V gene: TRBV12-5; CDR3 protein: CASGLVIGVGTDTQYF
J gene: TRBJ2-1; V gene: TRBV9; CDR3 protein: CASSEELAGSEQFF
J gene: TRBJ2-1; V gene: TRBV5-6; CDR3 protein: CASSFYPTRWVSNEQFF
J gene: TRBJ2-3; V gene: TRBV2; CDR3 protein: CASSDRSGGASDTQYF
J gene: TRBJ2-5; V gene: TRBV25-1; CDR3 protein: CASSDAGPSLETQYF
J gene: TRBJ2-5; V gene: TRBV10-1; CDR3 protein: CASSDGTSGAETQYF
J gene: TRBJ1-5; V gene: TRBV7-8; CDR3 protein: CASSFIAGTEYSNQPQHF
J gene: TRBJ2-3; V gene: TRBV7-3; CDR3 protein: CASSLRLGSSVWPDTQYF
J gene: TRBJ1-1; V gene: TRBV30; CDR3 protein: CAWSVPSVAFF
J gene: TRBJ1-2; V gene: TRBV9; CDR3 protein: CASSAGGQGNYGYTF
J gene: TRBJ1-2; V gene: TRBV30; CDR3 protein: CAWSVHGGAVDGYTF
J gene: TRBJ2-3; V gene: TRBV4-1; CDR3 protein: CASSQVTGTDTQYF
J gene: TRBJ2-3; V gene: TRBV7-9; CDR3 protein: CASGRMTGVHNTQYF
J gene: TRBJ1-5; V gene: TRBV4-1; CDR3 protein: CASSQVPGQTSNQPQHF
J gene: TRBJ1-3; V gene: TRBV10-3; CDR3 protein: CAIRGTASGNTIYF
J gene: TRBJ2-7; V gene: TRBV6-5; CDR3 protein: CASRAGQGPRYEQYF
J gene: TRBJ2-3; V gene: TRBV27; CDR3 protein: CASSRGQGAGDTQYF
J gene: TRBJ1-2; V gene: TRBV30; CDR3 protein: CARDRDRIGGYTF
J gene: TRBJ1-6; V gene: TRBV6-1; CDR3 protein: CASSEWAVYNSPLHF